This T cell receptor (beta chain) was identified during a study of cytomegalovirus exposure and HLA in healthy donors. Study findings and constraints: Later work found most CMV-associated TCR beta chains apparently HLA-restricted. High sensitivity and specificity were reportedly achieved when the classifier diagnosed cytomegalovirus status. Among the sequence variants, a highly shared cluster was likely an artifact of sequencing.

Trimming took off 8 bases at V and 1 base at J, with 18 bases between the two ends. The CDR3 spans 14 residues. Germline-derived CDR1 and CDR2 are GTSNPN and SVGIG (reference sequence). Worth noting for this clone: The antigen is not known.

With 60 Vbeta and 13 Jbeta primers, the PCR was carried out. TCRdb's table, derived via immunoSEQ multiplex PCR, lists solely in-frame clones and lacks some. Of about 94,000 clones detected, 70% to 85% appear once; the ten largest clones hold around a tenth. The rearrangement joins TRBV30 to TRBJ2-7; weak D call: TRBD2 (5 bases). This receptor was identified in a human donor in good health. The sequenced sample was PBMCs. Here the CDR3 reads CAADPEGISYEQYF. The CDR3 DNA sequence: TGTGCCGCGGACCCCGAGGGCATTTCCTACGAGCAGTACTTC.